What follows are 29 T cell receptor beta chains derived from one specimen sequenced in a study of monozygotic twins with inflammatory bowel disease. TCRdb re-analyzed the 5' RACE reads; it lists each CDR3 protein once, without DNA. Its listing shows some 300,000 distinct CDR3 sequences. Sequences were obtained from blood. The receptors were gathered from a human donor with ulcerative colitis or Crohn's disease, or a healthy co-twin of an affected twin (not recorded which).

This chain's CDR3 is CSAPDGYNEQFF. The chain is built from TRBV20-1 and TRBJ2-1. The germline V gene encodes CDR1 DFQATT and CDR2 SNEGSKA (reference sequence). The CDR3 consists of 12 residues.

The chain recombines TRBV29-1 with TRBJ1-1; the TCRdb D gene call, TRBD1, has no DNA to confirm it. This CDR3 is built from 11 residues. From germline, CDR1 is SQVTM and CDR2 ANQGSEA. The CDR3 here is CSAQGLQEAFF.

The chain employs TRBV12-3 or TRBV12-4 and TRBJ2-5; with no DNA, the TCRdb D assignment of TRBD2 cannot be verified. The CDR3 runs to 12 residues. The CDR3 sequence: CASRQGRETQYF.

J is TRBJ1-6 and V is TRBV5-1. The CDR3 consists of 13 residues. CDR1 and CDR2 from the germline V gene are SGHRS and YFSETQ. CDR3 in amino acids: CASSLGGNSPLHF.

CDR3 sequence reads: CASIAGTSANEQFF. The chain combines TRBV10-2 with TRBJ2-1; TCRdb gives TRBD2 as the D gene, but with no DNA this cannot be confirmed. The CDR3 sequence is 14 residues long. Germline V gives CDR1 WSHSY, CDR2 SAAADI.

CDR3: CASSQVRGIGANVLTF. The V and J genes are TRBV4-1 and TRBJ2-6. Per germline, CDR1 MGHRA and CDR2 YSYEKL. CDR3 length: 16 amino acids.

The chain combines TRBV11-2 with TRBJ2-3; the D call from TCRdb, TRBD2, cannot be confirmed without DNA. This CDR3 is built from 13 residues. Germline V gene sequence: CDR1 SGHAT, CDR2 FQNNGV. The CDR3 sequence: CASSPPRRDTQYF.

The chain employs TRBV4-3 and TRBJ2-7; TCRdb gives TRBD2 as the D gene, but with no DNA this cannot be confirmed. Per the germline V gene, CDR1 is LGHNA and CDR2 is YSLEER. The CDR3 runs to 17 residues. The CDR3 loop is CASSQAGLAENSYEQYF.

CDR3 region: CASSLLGYWEQYF. The chain employs TRBV12-3 or TRBV12-4 and TRBJ2-7. This CDR3 has 13 amino acids.

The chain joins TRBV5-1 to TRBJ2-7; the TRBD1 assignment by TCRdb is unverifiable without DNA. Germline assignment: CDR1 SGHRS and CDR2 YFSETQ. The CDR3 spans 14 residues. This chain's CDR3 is CASSLERQGWGQYF.

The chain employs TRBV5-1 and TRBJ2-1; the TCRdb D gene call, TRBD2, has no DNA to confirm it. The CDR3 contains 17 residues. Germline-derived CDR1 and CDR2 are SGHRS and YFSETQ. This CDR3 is CASSLMPSGTSYNEQFF. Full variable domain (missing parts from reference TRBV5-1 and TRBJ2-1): KAGVTQTPRYLIKTRGQQVTLSCSPISGHRSVSWYQQTPGQGLQFLFEYFSETQRNKGNFPGRFSGRQFSNSRSEMNVSTLELGDSALYLCASSLMPSGTSYNEQFFGPGTRLTVL.

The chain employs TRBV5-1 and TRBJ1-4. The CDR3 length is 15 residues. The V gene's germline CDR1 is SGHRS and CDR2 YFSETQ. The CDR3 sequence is CASSPDGMTTGFLFF.

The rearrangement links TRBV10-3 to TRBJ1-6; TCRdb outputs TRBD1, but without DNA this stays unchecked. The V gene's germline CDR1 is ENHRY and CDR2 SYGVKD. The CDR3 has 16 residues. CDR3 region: CAISETGTGRNSPLHF.

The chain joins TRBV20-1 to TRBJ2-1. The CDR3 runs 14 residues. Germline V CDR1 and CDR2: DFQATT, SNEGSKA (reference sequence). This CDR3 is CSARDLNSYNEQFF.

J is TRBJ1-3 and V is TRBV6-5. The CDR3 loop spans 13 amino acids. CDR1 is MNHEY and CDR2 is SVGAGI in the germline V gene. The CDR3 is CASSYATGNTIYF.

The CDR3 loop is CASSVQVRAGETQYF. V is TRBV9 and J is TRBJ2-5; TCRdb's assignment of TRBD2 cannot be checked, as there is no DNA. The CDR3 is 15 residues long. CDR1 is SGDLS and CDR2 is YYNGEE in the germline V gene.

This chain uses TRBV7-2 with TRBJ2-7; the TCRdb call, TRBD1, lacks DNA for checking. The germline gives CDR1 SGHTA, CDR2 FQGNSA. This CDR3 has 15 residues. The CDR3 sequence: CASSLGRGARYEQYF.

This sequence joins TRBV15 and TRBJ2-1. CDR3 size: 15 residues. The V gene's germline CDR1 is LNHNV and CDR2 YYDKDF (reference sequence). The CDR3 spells CATLEDPSVHNEQFF.

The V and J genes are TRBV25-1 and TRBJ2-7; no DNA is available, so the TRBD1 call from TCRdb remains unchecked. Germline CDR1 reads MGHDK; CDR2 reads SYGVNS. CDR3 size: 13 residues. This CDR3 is CASTRGRQGEQYF.

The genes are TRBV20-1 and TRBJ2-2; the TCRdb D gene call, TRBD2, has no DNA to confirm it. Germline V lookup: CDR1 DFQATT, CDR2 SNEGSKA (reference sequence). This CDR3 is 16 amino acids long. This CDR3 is CRRRLAGGPPTGELFF.

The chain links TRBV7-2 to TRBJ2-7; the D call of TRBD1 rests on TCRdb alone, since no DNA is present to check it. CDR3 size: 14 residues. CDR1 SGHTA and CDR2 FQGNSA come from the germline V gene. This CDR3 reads CASSFTGATYEQYF.

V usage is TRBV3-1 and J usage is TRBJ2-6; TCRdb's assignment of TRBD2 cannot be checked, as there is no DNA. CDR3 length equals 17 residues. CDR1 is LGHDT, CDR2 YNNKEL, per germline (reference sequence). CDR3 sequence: CASSHGLAGPGANVLTF.

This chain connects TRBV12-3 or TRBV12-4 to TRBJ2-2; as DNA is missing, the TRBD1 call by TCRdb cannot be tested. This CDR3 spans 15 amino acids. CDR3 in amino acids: CASIQQGTHTGELFF.

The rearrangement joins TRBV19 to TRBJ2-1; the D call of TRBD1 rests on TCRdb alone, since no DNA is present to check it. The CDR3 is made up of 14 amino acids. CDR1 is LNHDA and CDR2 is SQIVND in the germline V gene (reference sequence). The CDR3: CASSIGTGGEEQFF.

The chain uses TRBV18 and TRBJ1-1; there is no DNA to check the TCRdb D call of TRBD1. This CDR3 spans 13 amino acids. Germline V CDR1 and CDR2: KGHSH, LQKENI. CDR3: CASSATGNTEAFF.

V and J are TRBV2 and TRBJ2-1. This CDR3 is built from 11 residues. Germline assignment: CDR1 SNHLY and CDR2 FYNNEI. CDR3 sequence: CASSIGNEQFF.

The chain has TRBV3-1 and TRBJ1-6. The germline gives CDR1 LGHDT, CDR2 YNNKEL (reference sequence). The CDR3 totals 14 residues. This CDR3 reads CASSHGTVNSPLHF.

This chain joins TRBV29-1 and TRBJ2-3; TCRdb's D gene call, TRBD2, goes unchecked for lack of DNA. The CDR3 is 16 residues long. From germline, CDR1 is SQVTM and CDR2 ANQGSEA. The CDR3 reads CSVEKASGGSTDTQYF.

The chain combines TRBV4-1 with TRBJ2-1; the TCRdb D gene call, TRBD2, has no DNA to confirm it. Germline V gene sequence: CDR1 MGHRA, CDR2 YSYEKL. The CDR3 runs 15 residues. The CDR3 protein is CASAGGSGSYNEQFF.